This entry concerns a single T cell receptor (beta chain). Its binding antigen is unknown. No base qualities exist here, and no much larger clone lies one base off it. This sample is drawn from a study of blood T cell repertoires in COVID-19 (TCRdb year 2020). Study-wide context: Collaborator samples came from the United States, Italy and Spain and covered acute and convalescent phases of COVID-19. The material from the prospective study consisted of cDNA or gDNA derived from T cells, B-cell-depleted T cells, or PBMCs. Deeply sampled blood TCRbeta repertoires from subjects exposed to, actively infected with, or recovered from COVID-19 were included in the dataset. The repertoires were made available in a free public database intended to serve as a resource for research on the immune response to SARS-CoV-2. The samples were drawn from the first 160 participants of the ongoing ImmuneRACE study and from 950 to 1,500 subjects provided by 6 global collaborators. Nearly every sample came with metadata listing a de-identified subject ID, COVID-19 status, age in years and sex. Where available, HLA class I and class II types were obtained from metadata supplied by the sample provider rather than from assay-based typing.

Overall results and qualifications from the work: How much clinical and demographic metadata was included differed by source and by participant, and the metadata was provided uncurated.

Each collaborating institution followed its own protocols to collect whole blood in K2EDTA tubes. For TCRbeta analysis, collaborators shipped samples as frozen whole blood, isolated PBMCs, or DNA extracted from either of those sample types. V sheds 8 bases and J sheds 1 base, leaving 9 bases between their ends. Measured from the cysteine to the phenylalanine, the CDR3 is 13 residues long. Only CDR3 DNA is held: 39 bases, read in frame from base 1. CDR1 and CDR2 are read off the germline V gene as MNHEY and SVGAGI. TCRbeta CDR3 regions were amplified from genomic DNA by means of the immunoSEQ Assay, a bias-controlled multiplex PCR. For the original study's pipeline: Nucleated cell counts per sample were estimated from amplification of reference gene primers within the assay. To quantify the absolute abundance of each unique TCRbeta CDR3 rearrangement, sequence reads were collapsed and filtered. For each sample, productive Simpson clonality was calculated as the square root of Simpson's diversity index across productive rearrangements. TCRdb holds this immuneACCESS table with in-frame rearrangements only. Some clones are missing; in checked studies, unresolved V genes explain under half, and the rest has no known cause. That table is the source of V, J and clone size, and D and trimming were worked out from the DNA. This sample comprises 140,000 or so clones, 80% to 90% of them detected only once. The top ten clones comprise 2.5% to 3.5% of the sample.

Recombination connected TRBV6-5 to TRBJ1-5; matching of 6 bases hints at TRBD1 as the D gene. The TCR originated in a woman aged 55-69 years with active COVID-19. Sequenced: peripheral blood. At the DNA level, the sequence is TGTGCCAGCGCTGGACAGAGCAATCAGCCCCAGCATTTT. It specifies CASAGQSNQPQHF.